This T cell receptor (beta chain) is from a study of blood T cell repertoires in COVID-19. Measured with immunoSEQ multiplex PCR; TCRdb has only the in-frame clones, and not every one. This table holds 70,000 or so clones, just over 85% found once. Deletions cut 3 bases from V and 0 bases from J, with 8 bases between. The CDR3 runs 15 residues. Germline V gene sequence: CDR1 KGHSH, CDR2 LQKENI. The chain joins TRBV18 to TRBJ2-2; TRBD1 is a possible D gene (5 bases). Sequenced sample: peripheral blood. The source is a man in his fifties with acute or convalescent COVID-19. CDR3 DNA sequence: TGTGCCAGCTCACCGCTGACAGCGAACACCGGGGAGCTGTTTTTT. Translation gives CASSPLTANTGELFF.